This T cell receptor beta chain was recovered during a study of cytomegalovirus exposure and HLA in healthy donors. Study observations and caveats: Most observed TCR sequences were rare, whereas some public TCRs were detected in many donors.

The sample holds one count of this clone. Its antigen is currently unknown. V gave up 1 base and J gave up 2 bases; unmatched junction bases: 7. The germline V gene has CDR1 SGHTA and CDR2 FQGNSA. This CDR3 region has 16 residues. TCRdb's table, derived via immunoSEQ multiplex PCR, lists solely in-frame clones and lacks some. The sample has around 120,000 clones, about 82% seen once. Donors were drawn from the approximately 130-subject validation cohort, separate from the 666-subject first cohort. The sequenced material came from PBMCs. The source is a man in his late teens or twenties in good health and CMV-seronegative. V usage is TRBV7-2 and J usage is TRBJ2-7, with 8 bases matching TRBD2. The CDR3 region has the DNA TGTGCCAGCAGCTTAGACCTGGGGACTAGTACCTACGAGCAGTACTTC. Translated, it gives CASSLDLGTSTYEQYF.